The rows below give T cell receptor beta chains drawn from one sample of a study of T cells in Graves' hyperthyroidism and ophthalmopathy. TCRdb redid the calling of the multiplex PCR reads with MiXCR, one entry per CDR3 protein. The sample yields around 500,000 distinct CDR3 sequences, 15% to 20% seen once. The source material was blood. The source is a woman aged 30 to 39 with Graves' ophthalmopathy. Each CDR3 is given with its conserved first and last residue. Each record gives: J gene, D gene, clone size, V gene, CDR3 protein, CDR3 DNA. D genes are given only for firm matches. Clone size is not always given. Where it is, it says once, few, many or a class for expanded clones.

J gene: TRBJ1-2
D gene: NA
clone size: many
V gene: TRBV15
CDR3 protein: CATSSIYNYGYTF
CDR3 DNA: TGTGCCACCAGCAGTATATATAACTATGGCTACACCTTC

J gene: TRBJ2-7
D gene: NA
clone size: many
V gene: TRBV20-1
CDR3 protein: CSAMDGSNDEQYF
CDR3 DNA: TGCAGTGCTATGGACGGGAGTAACGACGAGCAGTACTTC

J gene: TRBJ2-7
D gene: NA
clone size: many
V gene: TRBV7-2
CDR3 protein: CASSLDGMGEQYF
CDR3 DNA: TGTGCCAGCAGCTTAGACGGAATGGGCGAGCAGTACTTC

J gene: TRBJ1-1
D gene: NA
clone size: many
V gene: TRBV20-1
CDR3 protein: CSAPDKNTEAFF
CDR3 DNA: TGCAGTGCTCCGGACAAGAACACTGAAGCTTTCTTT

J gene: TRBJ2-7
D gene: NA
clone size: few
V gene: TRBV5-1
CDR3 protein: CASSFEGEYSEQYF
CDR3 DNA: TGCGCCAGCAGCTTCGAGGGAGAGTATAGCGAGCAGTACTTC

J gene: TRBJ2-1
D gene: NA
clone size: many
V gene: TRBV7-2
CDR3 protein: CASSLGVGTAYEQFF
CDR3 DNA: TGTGCCAGCAGCTTAGGGGTTGGGACCGCCTATGAGCAGTTCTTC

J gene: TRBJ2-7
D gene: NA
clone size: few
V gene: TRBV7-2
CDR3 protein: CASSLVGRGEQYF
CDR3 DNA: TGTGCCAGCAGCTTAGTTGGCCGAGGGGAGCAGTACTTC

J gene: TRBJ2-1
D gene: NA
clone size: many
V gene: TRBV12-3/TRBV12-4
CDR3 protein: CASSAIDNEQFF
CDR3 DNA: TGTGCCAGCAGTGCCATCGACAATGAGCAGTTCTTC

J gene: TRBJ2-2
D gene: TRBD2
clone size: many
V gene: TRBV5-5
CDR3 protein: CASRATSGSPGELFF
CDR3 DNA: TGTGCCAGCAGGGCGACTAGCGGTTCTCCCGGGGAGCTGTTTTTT

J gene: TRBJ2-7
D gene: NA
clone size: few
V gene: TRBV5-6
CDR3 protein: CASSLGQGLTVYEQYF
CDR3 DNA: TGTGCCAGCAGCTTGGGGCAGGGTCTTACTGTCTACGAGCAGTACTTC

J gene: TRBJ2-7
D gene: TRBD2
clone size: NA
V gene: TRBV7-2
CDR3 protein: CASSFGLAGAHYEQYF
CDR3 DNA: TGTGCCAGCAGCTTCGGACTAGCGGGAGCCCACTACGAGCAGTACTTC

J gene: TRBJ2-1
D gene: NA
clone size: NA
V gene: TRBV25-1
CDR3 protein: CASSELGSDGDYNEQFF
CDR3 DNA: TGTGCCAGCAGTGAATTAGGATCGGACGGAGACTACAATGAGCAGTTCTTC

J gene: TRBJ2-5
D gene: NA
clone size: many
V gene: TRBV10-3
CDR3 protein: CAISESFHQETQYF
CDR3 DNA: TGTGCCATCAGTGAGTCGTTCCACCAAGAGACCCAGTACTTC

J gene: TRBJ2-1
D gene: NA
clone size: many
V gene: TRBV24-1
CDR3 protein: CATSDIDEQFF
CDR3 DNA: TGTGCCACCAGTGATATAGATGAGCAGTTCTTC

J gene: TRBJ2-2
D gene: TRBD2
clone size: many
V gene: TRBV24-1
CDR3 protein: CATSDRTSENTGELFF
CDR3 DNA: TGTGCCACCAGTGACCGGACTAGCGAGAACACCGGGGAGCTGTTTTTT

J gene: TRBJ2-1
D gene: NA
clone size: many
V gene: TRBV20-1
CDR3 protein: CSASVGYPPYNEQFF
CDR3 DNA: TGCAGTGCTAGTGTGGGGTACCCTCCATACAATGAGCAGTTCTTC

J gene: TRBJ2-1
D gene: NA
clone size: few
V gene: TRBV20-1
CDR3 protein: CSARGLYNEQFF
CDR3 DNA: TGCAGTGCTAGAGGACTTTACAATGAGCAGTTCTTC

J gene: TRBJ2-1
D gene: NA
clone size: NA
V gene: TRBV11-2
CDR3 protein: CASSSGPGAYNEQFF
CDR3 DNA: TGTGCCAGCAGCTCGGGCCCAGGAGCCTACAATGAGCAGTTCTTC

J gene: TRBJ2-7
D gene: NA
clone size: NA
V gene: TRBV7-2
CDR3 protein: CASSREQGTAYEQYF
CDR3 DNA: TGTGCCAGCAGCCGGGAACAGGGAACCGCCTACGAGCAGTACTTC

J gene: TRBJ2-1
D gene: TRBD1
clone size: NA
V gene: TRBV12-3/TRBV12-4
CDR3 protein: CANSGGTGPEQFF
CDR3 DNA: TGTGCCAACAGTGGGGGGACAGGCCCTGAGCAGTTCTTC

J gene: TRBJ2-1
D gene: TRBD2
clone size: few
V gene: TRBV5-1
CDR3 protein: CATSSGWANNEQFF
CDR3 DNA: TGCGCCACTTCTAGCGGGTGGGCCAACAATGAGCAGTTCTTC

J gene: TRBJ1-2
D gene: NA
clone size: NA
V gene: TRBV29-1
CDR3 protein: CSVRSSSNYGYTF
CDR3 DNA: TGCAGCGTCCGGTCAAGCTCTAACTATGGCTACACCTTC

J gene: TRBJ2-3
D gene: NA
clone size: many
V gene: TRBV7-3
CDR3 protein: CASSAGGNFNTQYF
CDR3 DNA: TGTGCCAGCAGCGCCGGGGGTAACTTTAATACGCAGTATTTT

J gene: TRBJ2-3
D gene: TRBD2
clone size: many
V gene: TRBV5-1
CDR3 protein: CASMLADFTDTQYF
CDR3 DNA: TGCGCCAGCATGCTAGCGGACTTCACAGATACGCAGTATTTT

J gene: TRBJ1-5
D gene: TRBD1
clone size: many
V gene: TRBV12-3/TRBV12-4
CDR3 protein: CASSFGPGQGFPAQHF
CDR3 DNA: TGTGCCAGCAGTTTCGGCCCGGGACAGGGTTTTCCGGCCCAGCATTTT

J gene: TRBJ2-7
D gene: NA
clone size: many
V gene: TRBV29-1
CDR3 protein: CSVVVFRLGRTYEQYF
CDR3 DNA: TGCAGCGTTGTTGTATTTCGACTAGGGAGGACCTACGAGCAGTACTTC

J gene: TRBJ2-7
D gene: NA
clone size: NA
V gene: TRBV2
CDR3 protein: CAWPGTVNYEQYF
CDR3 DNA: TGTGCCTGGCCCGGGACGGTAAACTACGAGCAGTACTTC

J gene: TRBJ2-4
D gene: TRBD1
clone size: NA
V gene: TRBV2
CDR3 protein: CASTQRPGGIQYF
CDR3 DNA: TGTGCCAGCACCCAGCGGCCAGGGGGCATTCAGTACTTC

J gene: TRBJ2-1
D gene: TRBD2
clone size: many
V gene: TRBV28
CDR3 protein: CASSRLGLAASYNEQFF
CDR3 DNA: TGTGCCAGCAGTCGACTGGGACTAGCGGCCTCCTACAATGAGCAGTTCTTC

J gene: TRBJ2-5
D gene: TRBD2
clone size: few
V gene: TRBV19
CDR3 protein: CASSISTGLAGGQETQYF
CDR3 DNA: TGTGCCAGTAGTATATCGACAGGACTAGCGGGAGGGCAAGAGACCCAGTACTTC

J gene: TRBJ2-3
D gene: NA
clone size: NA
V gene: TRBV7-8
CDR3 protein: CASSQVSLAIPDTQYF
CDR3 DNA: TGTGCCAGCAGCCAAGTTTCTCTAGCGATCCCAGATACGCAGTATTTT

J gene: TRBJ2-7
D gene: TRBD2
clone size: NA
V gene: TRBV18
CDR3 protein: CASSPGGTAYEQYF
CDR3 DNA: TGTGCCAGCTCCCCCGGGGGGACGGCCTACGAGCAGTACTTC

J gene: TRBJ2-3
D gene: NA
clone size: many
V gene: TRBV5-6
CDR3 protein: CASSDGDTQYF
CDR3 DNA: TGTGCCAGCAGCGACGGGGATACGCAGTATTTT

J gene: TRBJ1-1
D gene: NA
clone size: NA
V gene: TRBV6-1
CDR3 protein: CASSEEIMNTEAFF
CDR3 DNA: TGTGCCAGCAGTGAAGAAATTATGAACACTGAAGCTTTCTTT

J gene: TRBJ2-2
D gene: TRBD2
clone size: many
V gene: TRBV6-2/TRBV6-3
CDR3 protein: CASSYSISSLAGTGELFF
CDR3 DNA: TGTGCCAGCAGTTACTCAATTAGCTCACTAGCGGGGACCGGGGAGCTGTTTTTT

J gene: TRBJ2-1
D gene: TRBD2
clone size: NA
V gene: TRBV11-1
CDR3 protein: CASSLGTSGSSSSYNEQFF
CDR3 DNA: TGTGCCAGCAGCTTGGGGACTAGCGGGAGCTCGAGTTCCTACAATGAGCAGTTCTTC

J gene: TRBJ2-1
D gene: NA
clone size: few
V gene: TRBV6-2/TRBV6-3
CDR3 protein: CASISSQRSYNEQFF
CDR3 DNA: TGTGCCAGCATTTCGAGCCAACGCTCCTACAATGAGCAGTTCTTC

J gene: TRBJ2-5
D gene: TRBD2
clone size: NA
V gene: TRBV7-6
CDR3 protein: CASSLAGTSGSKMKETQYF
CDR3 DNA: TGTGCCAGCAGCTTAGCCGGGACTAGCGGGAGCAAGATGAAAGAGACCCAGTACTTC

J gene: TRBJ1-5
D gene: TRBD1
clone size: NA
V gene: TRBV19
CDR3 protein: CASSMGQGNQPQHF
CDR3 DNA: TGTGCCAGTAGTATGGGACAGGGGAACCAGCCCCAGCATTTT

J gene: TRBJ1-3
D gene: TRBD1
clone size: NA
V gene: TRBV20-1
CDR3 protein: CSARMADRGRRGNTIYF
CDR3 DNA: TGCAGTGCTCGAATGGCGGACAGGGGAAGACGTGGAAACACCATATATTTT

J gene: TRBJ1-5
D gene: NA
clone size: NA
V gene: TRBV28
CDR3 protein: CASSLNLERQPQHF
CDR3 DNA: TGTGCCAGCAGTCTCAATCTCGAGCGGCAGCCCCAGCATTTT

J gene: TRBJ2-7
D gene: TRBD2
clone size: many
V gene: TRBV28
CDR3 protein: CASNPSGPYEQYF
CDR3 DNA: TGTGCCAGCAACCCTAGCGGCCCCTACGAGCAGTACTTC